This TCR beta chain was observed in a study of radiation and T cells in renal cell carcinoma. Study background: Nephrectomy followed 15 Gy stereotactic body radiation by 4 weeks. General study findings and limits: In blood, top tumor clones expanded by 2 weeks, shrinking by 4. Without pretreatment biopsies, baseline tumor clonotype presence was undetermined.

The assay was immunoSEQ multiplex PCR, and TCRdb's table has in-frame clones only and misses some. This table holds 120,000 or so clones, around 89% found once. This clone was detected only a few times. Its cognate antigen is unknown. The CDR3 has 15 residues. Germline V CDR1 and CDR2: SEHNR, FQNEAQ (reference sequence). V lost 4 bases, J lost 5 bases, and 4 bases stayed unmatched. Time point meaning: blood 2 weeks post-SBRT. Treatment: 15 Gy SBRT to primary tumor, nephrectomy 4 weeks later. The chain links TRBV7-9 to TRBJ1-4, with TRBD1 identical over 10 bases. This sequence was found in a woman between 65 and 79 years old with renal cell carcinoma. The sequenced sample was blood, obtained from a patient whose treatment included radiotherapy and nephrectomy. The CDR3 nucleotides read TGTGCCAGCAGCTCCAGGACAGGGGGGAATGAAAAACTGTTTTTT. Translation gives CASSSRTGGNEKLFF. The full variable domain, with the rest looked up from reference TRBV7-9 and TRBJ1-4, is DTGVSQNPRHKITKRGQNVTFRCDPISEHNRLYWYRQTLGQGPEFLTYFQNEAQLEKSRLLSDRFSAERPKGSFSTLEIQRTEQGDSAMYLCASSSRTGGNEKLFFGSGTQLSVL.